This T cell receptor (beta chain) originates from a study of cytomegalovirus exposure and HLA in healthy donors. The V and J ends lost 4 bases and 0 bases respectively, with 21 bases between them. The CDR3 contains 18 residues. Germline loops: CDR1 SGHTS, CDR2 YDEGEE. The PCR had 60 Vbeta and 13 Jbeta primers. Sequencing used immunoSEQ multiplex PCR; TCRdb keeps in-frame clones, though not all of them. Altogether 150,000 to 200,000 clones are present, approximately 77% being singletons, with the ten largest covering roughly 1.5%. As concerns this clone: Its target is not known.

General study results and limits: Across donors, presence/absence analyses took sequencing depth to be roughly uniform. In a later analysis, CMV-associated beta chains were mostly HLA-associated, it appeared.

Source material: PBMCs. The gene calls are TRBV5-8 and TRBJ2-3; tentative D call: TRBD2 (5 bases). This TCR was recovered from a male donor in good health and CMV-seronegative. Here the CDR3 reads CASSPAPRLSASTDTQYF. Written as DNA, the CDR3 is TGTGCCAGCAGCCCTGCACCCAGACTATCAGCTAGCACAGATACGCAGTATTTT. Full variable domain (remainder filled in from reference TRBV5-8 and TRBJ2-3): EAGVTQSPTHLIKTRGQQATLRCSPISGHTSVYWYQQALGLGLQFLLWYDEGEERNRGNFPPRFSGRQFPNYSSELNVNALELEDSALYLCASSPAPRLSASTDTQYFGPGTRLTVL.